Given below is one T cell receptor beta chain in context. The antigen is not known. The source of the sample is a study of T cells in localized non-small cell lung cancer. Study results and limitations: Blood T cell density predicted longer survival; adjacent-lung clonality, shorter. Maximal T cell clonality occurred in uninvolved adjacent lung, with tumor ranking below it. Heterogeneity remains possible, as sequencing covered one tumor region only. Appearing in adjacent lung were a median 57 of the top 100 tumor clones.

V shed 4 bases and J 1 base; nucleotides not matched to a gene: 4. Germline CDR1 is KGHSH and CDR2 is LQKENI. The CDR3 has 14 amino acids. Clones were read by immunoSEQ multiplex PCR, and TCRdb kept only the in-frame ones, dropping some. Seen here are about 3,000 clones, approximately 23% observed once, and the top ten hold 8.5% to 14%. This chain joins TRBV18 and TRBJ2-7; 7 positions agree with TRBD2. This TCR was recovered from a woman aged 40 to 75 with stage I lung adenocarcinoma. Sequenced material: normal lung tissue next to the tumor, taken before any cancer treatment. CDR3 DNA sequence: TGTGCCAGCTCACAACGGGGGGATTCCTACGAGCAGTACTTC. As protein: CASSQRGDSYEQYF. Full variable domain (missing parts from reference TRBV18 and TRBJ2-7): NAGVMQNPRHLVRRRGQEARLRCSPMKGHSHVYWYRQLPEEGLKFMVYLQKENIIDESGMPKERFSAEFPKEGPSILRIQQVVRGDSAAYFCASSQRGDSYEQYFGPGTRLTVT.